The rows below give T cell receptor beta chains drawn from one sample of a study of early T cells in non-severe SARS-CoV-2 infection. Each CDR3 protein gets one entry after TCRdb re-called the 5' RACE reads with MiXCR. The repertoire consists of under 75,000 distinct CDR3 sequences, with over 10% occurring once and the leading ten covering roughly 8.3%. Sequencing used whole blood. These TCRs come from an adult who was a healthcare worker with PCR-confirmed SARS-CoV-2 infection or an uninfected control (not recorded which). The CDR3 runs from the conserved cysteine through the conserved F or W. A D gene is named only where the DNA matches it firmly. Rows give clone size only sometimes, using once, few, many, or a class for an expanded clone.

J gene: TRBJ2-5
D gene: TRBD2
V gene: TRBV27
clone size: few
CDR3 DNA: TGTGCCAGCAGTCCCTGGTCGGGGGGACGAGGGGAGACCCAGTACTTC
CDR3 protein: CASSPWSGGRGETQYF

J gene: TRBJ2-1
D gene: -
V gene: TRBV5-1
clone size: -
CDR3 DNA: TGCGCCAGCAGCTTGGGACTAGGGCCTGACTACAATGAGCAGTTCTTC
CDR3 protein: CASSLGLGPDYNEQFF

J gene: TRBJ2-5
D gene: TRBD2
V gene: TRBV5-4
clone size: few
CDR3 DNA: TGTGCCAGCAGCTTGGAACTAGCGGGAGTAAAGGAGACCCAGTACTTC
CDR3 protein: CASSLELAGVKETQYF

J gene: TRBJ2-2
D gene: -
V gene: TRBV27
clone size: many
CDR3 DNA: TGTGCCAGCAGTTTAAGAAGGACCGGGGAGCTGTTTTTT
CDR3 protein: CASSLRRTGELFF

J gene: TRBJ1-1
D gene: -
V gene: TRBV7-2
clone size: many
CDR3 DNA: TGTGCCAGCAGCATCCTACAGGGAGCTGAAGCTTTCTTT
CDR3 protein: CASSILQGAEAFF

J gene: TRBJ1-1
D gene: TRBD1
V gene: TRBV27
clone size: many
CDR3 DNA: TGTGCCAGCAGTTTACAACTGCCGGACAGGGGCGCTGAAGCTTTCTTT
CDR3 protein: CASSLQLPDRGAEAFF

J gene: TRBJ2-6
D gene: -
V gene: TRBV11-1
clone size: -
CDR3 DNA: TGTGCCAGCAGCTTAGATGGTTTGGGGCCCCTCTCTGGGGCCAACGTCCTGACTTTC
CDR3 protein: CASSLDGLGPLSGANVLTF

J gene: TRBJ2-1
D gene: TRBD2
V gene: TRBV7-9
clone size: -
CDR3 DNA: TGTGCCAGCAGCCACAAAGCGGGAGGTCGGAATGAGCAGTTCTTC
CDR3 protein: CASSHKAGGRNEQFF

J gene: TRBJ1-1
D gene: TRBD1
V gene: TRBV7-8
clone size: -
CDR3 DNA: TGTGCCAGCAGCTTAGGTTGGACAGGGAACACTGAAGCTTTCTTT
CDR3 protein: CASSLGWTGNTEAFF

J gene: TRBJ2-7
D gene: TRBD2
V gene: TRBV20-1
clone size: -
CDR3 DNA: TGCAGTGCACCACCGGGACTATCGGGCGAGCAGTACTTC
CDR3 protein: CSAPPGLSGEQYF

J gene: TRBJ2-1
D gene: TRBD2
V gene: TRBV20-1
clone size: -
CDR3 DNA: TGCAGTGCTAGAGATCTTAGGAGCGGGAGCTCCTACAATGAGCAGTTCTTC
CDR3 protein: CSARDLRSGSSYNEQFF

J gene: TRBJ2-7
D gene: -
V gene: TRBV28
clone size: few
CDR3 DNA: TGTGCCAGTTTATCGACAGCGACCTCCTACGAGCAGTACTTC
CDR3 protein: CASLSTATSYEQYF

J gene: TRBJ2-1
D gene: -
V gene: TRBV6-2/TRBV6-3
clone size: -
CDR3 DNA: TGTGCCAGCAGTTACTCGGGACCTATCTACAATGAGCAGTTCTTC
CDR3 protein: CASSYSGPIYNEQFF

J gene: TRBJ1-5
D gene: TRBD1
V gene: TRBV6-6
clone size: -
CDR3 DNA: TGTGCCAGCAGTTATTCCCGGGACAGGGTCAATCAGCCCCAGCATTTT
CDR3 protein: CASSYSRDRVNQPQHF

J gene: TRBJ1-2
D gene: -
V gene: TRBV28
clone size: many
CDR3 DNA: TGTGCCAGCAGTTTATCCCCCGACAGTCCATTCTATGGCTACACCTTC
CDR3 protein: CASSLSPDSPFYGYTF

J gene: TRBJ1-1
D gene: -
V gene: TRBV12-3/TRBV12-4
clone size: many
CDR3 DNA: TGTGCCAGCAGTGTCGGGTCGAACACTGAAGCTTTCTTT
CDR3 protein: CASSVGSNTEAFF

J gene: TRBJ1-6
D gene: -
V gene: TRBV12-3/TRBV12-4
clone size: -
CDR3 DNA: TGTGCCAGCAGCTTATCCAGTGGGGCGCCTCATTCACCCCTCCACTTT
CDR3 protein: CASSLSSGAPHSPLHF

J gene: TRBJ1-1
D gene: -
V gene: TRBV28
clone size: few
CDR3 DNA: TGTGCCAGCAGTCCCCCCAGACGGAACACTGAAGCTTTCTTT
CDR3 protein: CASSPPRRNTEAFF

J gene: TRBJ2-7
D gene: TRBD1
V gene: TRBV28
clone size: -
CDR3 DNA: TGTGCCAGCAGTCCCGGGACAGGGAACGAGCAGTACTTC
CDR3 protein: CASSPGTGNEQYF

J gene: TRBJ2-7
D gene: -
V gene: TRBV10-2
clone size: -
CDR3 DNA: TGCGCCAGCAGGACGGGGGTAGGGTACGAGCAGTACTTC
CDR3 protein: CASRTGVGYEQYF

J gene: TRBJ1-6
D gene: -
V gene: TRBV14
clone size: -
CDR3 DNA: TGTGCCAGCAGCCAAGCGCCAGGACCTCTCGCACCCCTCCACTTT
CDR3 protein: CASSQAPGPLAPLHF

J gene: TRBJ1-1
D gene: TRBD1
V gene: TRBV7-2
clone size: -
CDR3 DNA: TGTGCCAGCAGCATCACAGGGGGCAGAACTGAAGCTTTCTTT
CDR3 protein: CASSITGGRTEAFF

J gene: TRBJ2-7
D gene: TRBD2
V gene: TRBV13
clone size: -
CDR3 DNA: TGTGCCAGCAGCTTATATCATAGCGGGAGTCAAGAGCAGTACTTC
CDR3 protein: CASSLYHSGSQEQYF

J gene: TRBJ1-6
D gene: -
V gene: TRBV4-2
clone size: many
CDR3 DNA: TGTGCCAGCAGCCAGGACATTTGGGGCGCCTATAATTCACCCCTCCACTTT
CDR3 protein: CASSQDIWGAYNSPLHF

J gene: TRBJ2-4
D gene: TRBD2
V gene: TRBV20-1
clone size: few
CDR3 DNA: TGCAGTGCTAGAGGTCCGGGACTAGCGGGAATAGCCAAAAACATTCAGTACTTC
CDR3 protein: CSARGPGLAGIAKNIQYF

J gene: TRBJ1-1
D gene: -
V gene: TRBV10-3
clone size: few
CDR3 DNA: TGTGCCATCAGTGACAGGGGAAACACTGAAGCTTTCTTT
CDR3 protein: CAISDRGNTEAFF

J gene: TRBJ1-1
D gene: -
V gene: TRBV11-2
clone size: -
CDR3 DNA: TGTGCCAGCAGCCACCGACCCGCCGGTGAAGCTTTCTTT
CDR3 protein: CASSHRPAGEAFF

J gene: TRBJ1-3
D gene: -
V gene: TRBV9
clone size: many
CDR3 DNA: TGTGCCAGCAGCCGAAGAAACACCATATATTTT
CDR3 protein: CASSRRNTIYF

J gene: TRBJ2-1
D gene: -
V gene: TRBV28
clone size: many
CDR3 DNA: TGTGCCAGCACCCCCGGAAAGAGCTCCTACAATGAGCAGTTCTTC
CDR3 protein: CASTPGKSSYNEQFF

J gene: TRBJ1-3
D gene: -
V gene: TRBV9
clone size: many
CDR3 DNA: TGTGCCAGCAGCGTAGACCCACAGCTGGGTTGGGGCTCTGGAAACACCATATATTTT
CDR3 protein: CASSVDPQLGWGSGNTIYF

J gene: TRBJ1-1
D gene: -
V gene: TRBV20-1
clone size: many
CDR3 DNA: TGCAGTGCTGGCGGGGGAAGAGGCACTGAAGCTTTCTTT
CDR3 protein: CSAGGGRGTEAFF

J gene: TRBJ2-3
D gene: TRBD2
V gene: TRBV19
clone size: few
CDR3 DNA: TGTGCCAGTACCCCTAGCGGGAGTGCAGATACGCAGTATTTT
CDR3 protein: CASTPSGSADTQYF

J gene: TRBJ2-1
D gene: -
V gene: TRBV12-3/TRBV12-4
clone size: -
CDR3 DNA: TGTGCCAGCAGTTTGAGGAATGAGCAGTTCTTC
CDR3 protein: CASSLRNEQFF

J gene: TRBJ1-6
D gene: -
V gene: TRBV20-1
clone size: -
CDR3 DNA: TGCAGTGCTCCCCGGGAGTATAATTCACCCCTCCACTTT
CDR3 protein: CSAPREYNSPLHF

J gene: TRBJ2-3
D gene: TRBD2
V gene: TRBV5-1
clone size: many
CDR3 DNA: TGCGCCAGCAGCCAAGAGCCGGGACTAGCGGGAAATACGCAGTATTTT
CDR3 protein: CASSQEPGLAGNTQYF

J gene: TRBJ2-7
D gene: TRBD2
V gene: TRBV9
clone size: -
CDR3 DNA: TGTGCCAGCAGCGTAACCGGGACTAGCGGCTACGAGCAGTACTTC
CDR3 protein: CASSVTGTSGYEQYF

J gene: TRBJ2-1
D gene: TRBD2
V gene: TRBV28
clone size: many
CDR3 DNA: TGTGCCAGCAGTTTCCCCGGACTAGTCTACAATGAGCAGTTCTTC
CDR3 protein: CASSFPGLVYNEQFF

J gene: TRBJ2-1
D gene: -
V gene: TRBV19
clone size: -
CDR3 DNA: TGTGCCAGTAGTACTCTATACGATGAGCAGTTCTTC
CDR3 protein: CASSTLYDEQFF

J gene: TRBJ2-1
D gene: TRBD2
V gene: TRBV3-1
clone size: few
CDR3 DNA: TGTGCCAGCAGCCGAAGGACTAGCGGGATTGCGGTCAATGAGCAGTTCTTC
CDR3 protein: CASSRRTSGIAVNEQFF

J gene: TRBJ1-6
D gene: -
V gene: TRBV12-3/TRBV12-4
clone size: few
CDR3 DNA: TGTGCCAGCAGGCCGCAAGCCGCCGTGGGGAATTCACCCCTCCACTTT
CDR3 protein: CASRPQAAVGNSPLHF

J gene: TRBJ1-5
D gene: -
V gene: TRBV19
clone size: few
CDR3 DNA: TGTGCCAGTATGGGGTCTCCGGGCAATCAGCCCCAGCATTTT
CDR3 protein: CASMGSPGNQPQHF

J gene: TRBJ1-1
D gene: TRBD1
V gene: TRBV2
clone size: -
CDR3 DNA: TGTGCCAGCACCCGGGACAGCTCGAACACTGAAGCTTTCTTT
CDR3 protein: CASTRDSSNTEAFF

J gene: TRBJ2-1
D gene: -
V gene: TRBV24-1
clone size: -
CDR3 DNA: TGTGCCACCAGTGATTTAAGCCTAGCTTCGAATGAGCAGTTCTTC
CDR3 protein: CATSDLSLASNEQFF

J gene: TRBJ2-1
D gene: TRBD2
V gene: TRBV6-4
clone size: -
CDR3 DNA: TGTGCCAGCAGTGACCTAGCGGGAGGGGATGAGCAGTTCTTC
CDR3 protein: CASSDLAGGDEQFF

J gene: TRBJ1-6
D gene: -
V gene: TRBV6-1
clone size: once
CDR3 DNA: TGTGCCAGCAGTGCCTCGCCAGGCAGCCTATCACCCCTCCACTTT
CDR3 protein: CASSASPGSLSPLHF

J gene: TRBJ1-2
D gene: -
V gene: TRBV18
clone size: -
CDR3 DNA: TGTGCCAGCTCACCACTTCCTGCAGGGGACTATGGCTACACCTTC
CDR3 protein: CASSPLPAGDYGYTF

J gene: TRBJ2-6
D gene: -
V gene: TRBV10-3
clone size: many
CDR3 DNA: TGTGCCATCAGCCCCCAAACAGTCTCTGGGGCCAACGTCCTGACTTTC
CDR3 protein: CAISPQTVSGANVLTF

J gene: TRBJ1-3
D gene: -
V gene: TRBV28
clone size: many
CDR3 DNA: TGTGCCAGCAGTTATAGCCCCAACAGGGGAAACACCATATATTTT
CDR3 protein: CASSYSPNRGNTIYF

J gene: TRBJ2-1
D gene: -
V gene: TRBV6-1
clone size: -
CDR3 DNA: TGTGCCAGCAGAATCGCGGACTTAGAGCAGTTCTTC
CDR3 protein: CASRIADLEQFF